This is a list of T cell receptor beta chains from one sample in a study of shared clonotypes between healthy human individuals. The data were produced by immunoSEQ multiplex PCR, yet TCRdb's version contains in-frame clones alone and is incomplete. Of fewer than 2.5 million clones in the sample, over 85% are singletons; the top ten hold about 0.38%. Sequences were obtained from naive CD4+ T cells from PBMCs. All receptors derive from a man aged 18 to 30 in good health. Some clones in this sample may be carry-over from other donors' samples. The conserved cysteine and the conserved F or W are not part of the CDR3 here.

j_call	v_call	cdr3_aa
TRBJ2-7	TRBV7-2	ASSFDSHYEQY
TRBJ2-3	TRBV15	ATKGSGDTQY
TRBJ2-1	TRBV7-2	ASSRNRGGGEQF
TRBJ1-2	TRBV6-1	ASSDPRGNYGYT
TRBJ2-1	TRBV5-4	ASSLGVASGSNEQF
TRBJ2-7	TRBV7-9	ASRAGTSNLEQY
TRBJ2-1	TRBV5-4	ASSLVRVGGYNEQF
TRBJ1-2	TRBV5-1	ASSLTGGGYT
TRBJ2-1	TRBV4-1	ASSIPRWGEQF
TRBJ2-2	TRBV18	ASSQRLAGPGELF
TRBJ2-3	TRBV7-3	ASSRGTSGDTQY
TRBJ2-5	TRBV28	ASSSQPPETQY
TRBJ2-3	TRBV5-5	ASSLGGSTDTQY
TRBJ1-1	TRBV25-1	ASSIMNTEAF
TRBJ2-1	TRBV28	ASIPLAGNNEQF
TRBJ2-5	TRBV2	ASSEATVQETQY
TRBJ1-1	TRBV6-1	ASTRESGTEAF
TRBJ1-1	TRBV25-1	ASSESRWTGLNTEAF
TRBJ1-2	TRBV19	ASRPFSGSPYGYT
TRBJ1-5	TRBV19	ASSIEQGAIQPQH
TRBJ1-4	TRBV20-1	SASDEKLF
TRBJ2-7	TRBV28	ASNDRSYEQY
TRBJ1-5	TRBV28	ASSFPGIYSNQPQH
TRBJ2-3	TRBV18	ASSPLAGGVDTQY
TRBJ2-3	TRBV19	ASSFKTGIWTDTQY
TRBJ2-5	TRBV30	AWSPGLRGQETQY
TRBJ2-3	TRBV19	ASTGRGGSPTDTQY
TRBJ2-3	TRBV2	ASRVGGTGGEGTQY
TRBJ2-5	TRBV5-1	ASSLGLAGGETQY
TRBJ1-5	TRBV27	ASSLRQGGNQPQH
TRBJ1-2	TRBV19	ASSAVPGGYT
TRBJ2-5	TRBV18	ASSPLPGAVKETQY
TRBJ1-5	TRBV19	ASDRRWTSNQPQH
TRBJ2-7	TRBV4-2	ASSQGGLAGTYEQY
TRBJ2-7	TRBV11-3	ASSPRDRPYEQY